What follows are 17 T cell receptor beta chains derived from one specimen sequenced in a study of T cells in Graves' hyperthyroidism and ophthalmopathy (dated by TCRdb to about 2019). Library generation was performed with multiplex PCR. Data came from an Illumina HiSeq 2000. The TCR beta CDR3 regions were amplified from RNA transcripts. The first round of RT-PCR for the TCR CDR3 was performed with the HTBI primer set and the Qiagen OneStep RT-PCR kit. The raw public data were reprocessed by TCRdb itself: fastp quality trimming at Q25, MiXCR clonotype calling, in-frame beta chains only. For every CDR3 protein sequence, its rows merge into one entry that carries the most common genes and DNA. Here the sample has roughly 500,000 distinct CDR3 sequences; roughly 46% occur a single time. The top ten clonotypes cover roughly 19% of the sample. Sequenced material: peripheral blood or thyroid tissue (not recorded which). These receptors originate from an adult woman with Graves' disease, either hyperthyroidism or ophthalmopathy (not recorded which).

This chain connects TRBV29-1 to TRBJ2-5; D perhaps matches TRBD2 (5 bases). CDR3 length equals 12 residues. Deletions cut 4 bases from V and 2 bases from J, with 8 bases between. Germline V gene sequence: CDR1 SQVTM, CDR2 ANQGSEA. Here the CDR3 reads CSVGGRQETQYF. DNA for the CDR3: TGCAGCGTTGGAGGGCGTCAAGAGACCCAGTACTTC.

Worth noting for this clonotype: The germline gene is not matched at one end of the junction; a read error may be the cause. J is TRBJ1-6 and V is TRBV6-5; D ambiguous. Germline CDR1 reads MNHEY; CDR2 reads SVGAGI. The CDR3 is 17 residues long. The CDR3 nucleotides are TGTGCCAGCAGTTACTCCTCCCTTGGACGGTGGGATTCACCCCTGCACTTT. Protein: CASSYSSLGRWDSPLHF.

This clonotype was counted at least ten times. V is TRBV10-3 and J is TRBJ2-1; 13 nucleotides agree with TRBD2. J lost 7 bases, V lost 6 bases, and 9 bases had no gene match. This CDR3 contains 16 residues. CDR1 is ENHRY and CDR2 is SYGVKD in the germline V gene. The CDR3 DNA reads as TGTGCCATCAGGGGACTAGCGGGGCCCCCGGGGAATGAGCAGTTCTTC. Translating gives CAIRGLAGPPGNEQFF.

This clonotype was counted many times. CDR3 DNA sequence: TGTGCCTGGGGACAGGGCGGTGGCTACACCTTC. It is translated as CAWGQGGGYTF. The rearrangement joins TRBV30 to TRBJ1-2; 8 bases agree with TRBD1. The CDR3 covers 11 residues. CDR1 GTSNPN and CDR2 SVGIG come from the germline V gene (reference sequence). Trimming at V came to 5 bases and at J to 7 bases, leaving 3 bases not matched to a gene.

The chain recombines TRBV7-9 with TRBJ2-5; D may be TRBD1 (6 bases). The DNA end favors TRBJ2-7, so the J call may be wrong. Per germline, CDR1 SEHNR and CDR2 FQNEAQ (reference sequence). The CDR3 totals 16 residues. Here the CDR3 DNA reads TGTGCCAGCAGCTTAGCTCACGGACAGCGACCCTACGAGCAGTACTTC. As protein: CASSLAHGQRPYEQYF.

In this sample, this clonotype turned up many times. V and J are TRBV11-1 and TRBJ2-7; D may correspond to TRBD1 or TRBD2 (5 bases each). The CDR3 totals 16 residues. CDR1 and CDR2 (germline): SGHAT, FQDESV (reference sequence). Trimming took 0 bases from V and 7 from J, leaving 19 bases between them. CDR3 in DNA: TGTGCCAGCAGCTTAGCGGCCGGGACCCGGTCTACGGAGCAGTACTTC. It encodes CASSLAAGTRSTEQYF.

This clonotype was counted a single time. One end of the junction fails to match germline, which may point to a read error. This chain links TRBV5-1 with TRBJ2-5; the D gene is possibly TRBD1 (6 bases). This CDR3 has 14 residues. Germline V gene lookup returns CDR1 SGHRS and CDR2 YFSETQ. The CDR3 coding sequence is TGCGCCAGCAGCTATCCACAGGGCCAAGAGACCCAGTGCTTC. This sequence encodes CASSYPQGQETQCF. Looking up the rest from reference TRBV5-1 and TRBJ2-5 gives the full variable domain: KAGVTQTPRYLIKTRGQQVTLSCSPISGHRSVSWYQQTPGQGLQFLFEYFSETQRNKGNFPGRFSGRQFSNSRSEMNVSTLELGDSALYLCASSYPQGQETQCFGPGTRLLVL.

This clonotype has only a few counts. V usage is TRBV4-1 and J usage is TRBJ2-3, with D hard to call. Trimming took off 4 bases at V and 0 bases at J, with 20 bases between the two ends. CDR3 length equals 18 residues. Germline V CDR1 and CDR2: MGHRA, YSYEKL. DNA of the CDR3: TGCGCCAGCAGCCGGGAAAGGGCGGCGATGTTTAGCACAGATACGCAGTATTTT. Its translation: CASSRERAAMFSTDTQYF.

This clonotype has a count of ten or more. This rearrangement joins TRBV25-1 to TRBJ1-6; D perhaps matches TRBD1 (6 bases). The CDR3 runs to 16 residues. Germline values: CDR1 MGHDK, CDR2 SYGVNS. The V end lost 6 bases, the J end lost 6 bases, and 18 bases lay between the germline ends. DNA of the CDR3: TGTGCCAGCAGATCCCAGAAGGGGGTCGGTAATTCACCCCTCCACTTT. Encoded protein: CASRSQKGVGNSPLHF. Together with reference TRBV25-1 and TRBJ1-6, the CDR3 gives the full variable domain: EADIYQTPRYLVIGTGKKITLECSQTMGHDKMYWYQQDPGMELHLIHYSYGVNSTEKGDLSSESTVSRIRTEHFPLTLESARPSHTSQYLCASRSQKGVGNSPLHFGNGTRLTVT.

In its sample, this clonotype was seen many times. The CDR3: CATSSPDTQYF. CDR3 DNA sequence: TGTGCCACCAGCAGCCCCGATACGCAGTATTTT. The chain combines TRBV15 with TRBJ2-3; no clear D. In germline, CDR1 is LNHNV, CDR2 YYDKDF (reference sequence). This CDR3 spans 11 amino acids. Trimming cost V 3 bases and J 6 bases, with 4 bases left between them.

This chain links TRBV25-1 with TRBJ2-7; no clear D. V lost 1 base and J 5 bases, leaving 9 bases between the germline ends. This CDR3 has 13 amino acids. In germline, CDR1 is MGHDK, CDR2 SYGVNS. The CDR3 bases are TGTGCCAGCAGTGAATCCCCAGAGGACGAGCAGTACTTC. Translation gives CASSESPEDEQYF.

This clonotype was recorded once. V gene TRBV5-1 combines with J gene TRBJ1-6; no definite D call. The CDR3 consists of 15 residues. CDR1 is SGHRS and CDR2 is YFSETQ in the germline V gene. The V gene lost 5 bases and the J gene lost 2 bases, with 11 bases spanning the gap. CDR3 DNA sequence: TGCGCCAGCAGGACCAGCAGGACCTATAATTCACCCCTCCACTTT. It encodes CASRTSRTYNSPLHF.

This sequence joins TRBV10-3 and TRBJ1-6; D gene ambiguous. V was trimmed by 2 bases and J by 10 bases, leaving 12 bases between them. There are 14 residues in the CDR3. The germline gives CDR1 ENHRY, CDR2 SYGVKD. Here the CDR3 DNA reads TGTGCCATCAGTGAGGAGGGAGCAGAATCACCCCTCCACTTT. Translating gives CAISEEGAESPLHF.

This chain joins TRBV29-1 and TRBJ2-2; perhaps TRBD2 as D (6 bases). Between the trimmed V and J ends, which lost 5 bases and 8 bases, there was a span of 12 bases. The CDR3 spans 12 residues. Germline V gives CDR1 SQVTM, CDR2 ANQGSEA. The CDR3 reads CSVIGGSGELFF. The CDR3 bases are TGCAGCGTTATCGGGGGATCAGGGGAGCTGTTTTTT.

V gene TRBV25-1 combines with J gene TRBJ1-5; D is ambiguous. This CDR3 spans 12 amino acids. CDR1 is MGHDK and CDR2 is SYGVNS in the germline V gene. This CDR3 reads CASLEGGQPQHF. The CDR3 DNA is TGTGCTAGCTTGGAGGGTGGACAGCCCCAGCATTTT. The complete variable domain, with remaining parts taken from reference TRBV25-1 and TRBJ1-5, reads EADIYQTPRYLVIGTGKKITLECSQTMGHDKMYWYQQDPGMELHLIHYSYGVNSTEKGDLSSESTVSRIRTEHFPLTLESARPSHTSQYLCASLEGGQPQHFGDGTRLSIL.

This clonotype was counted at least ten times. The chain recombines TRBV15 with TRBJ2-7; no firm D call. The CDR3 contains 15 residues. Germline loops: CDR1 LNHNV, CDR2 YYDKDF (reference sequence). V gave up 1 base and J gave up 3 bases, with 13 bases separating them. The CDR3 bases are TGTGCCACCAGCAGAGGGGCAGAATCTATCTACGAGCAGTACTTC. Translation: CATSRGAESIYEQYF. The full variable domain, its missing parts supplied by reference TRBV15 and TRBJ2-7, is DAMVIQNPRYQVTQFGKPVTLSCSQTLNHNVMYWYQQKSSQAPKLLFHYYDKDFNNEADTPDNFQSRRPNTSFCFLDIRSPGLGDTAMYLCATSRGAESIYEQYFGPGTRLTVT.

The chain joins TRBV20-1 to TRBJ1-5; possibly TRBD1 for D (6 bases). In germline, CDR1 is DFQATT, CDR2 SNEGSKA (reference sequence). V shed 0 bases and J shed 11 bases, with 20 bases lying between them. This CDR3 has 15 residues. As DNA, the CDR3 is TGCAGTGCTAGAGATGAGGGCAGAGGGGGATGGTCCCAGCATTTT. Amino acid sequence: CSARDEGRGGWSQHF.